Presented here are 4 T cell receptor beta chains from one specimen sequenced in a study of blood T cell repertoires in COVID-19. TCRdb's table, derived via immunoSEQ multiplex PCR, lists solely in-frame clones and lacks some. The data hold 260,000 or so clones, with roughly 89% observed a single time. Sequenced: PBMCs or T cells enriched from blood (not recorded which). These TCRs come from a woman aged 25-40 years with acute COVID-19.

The chain is built from TRBV7-9 and TRBJ1-2; 7 bases are shared with TRBD1. The V segment lost 5 bases and the J segment 4 bases; nucleotides outside the gene matches: 10. The CDR3 is made up of 15 amino acids. Germline V gives CDR1 SEHNR, CDR2 FQNEAQ (reference sequence). This CDR3 is CASSPLQGKSYGYTF. DNA of the CDR3: TGTGCCAGCAGCCCACTACAGGGGAAGAGCTATGGCTACACCTTC.

CDR3 sequence: CASSFRQVNEQFF. Here the CDR3 DNA reads TGCGCCAGCAGCTTCCGACAGGTCAATGAGCAGTTCTTC. The V and J genes are TRBV4-1 and TRBJ2-1, with D tentatively TRBD1 (6 bases). This CDR3 has 13 amino acids. Trimming removed 5 bases at V and 6 bases at J, with 11 bases between. Germline-derived CDR1 and CDR2 are MGHRA and YSYEKL.

V gene TRBV3-1 (or the pseudogene TRBV3-2) combines with J gene TRBJ2-3, with a tentative D call TRBD2 (6 bases). CDR1 and CDR2 (germline): LGHDT, YNNKEL (reference sequence). Deletions cut 0 bases from V and 0 bases from J, with 28 bases between. CDR3 length: 22 amino acids. The CDR3 coding sequence is TGTGCCAGCAGCCAAGAGTCAACACGCCCACTCGAACGGCGGGGTAGCACAGATACGCAGTATTTT. It yields the protein CASSQESTRPLERRGSTDTQYF.

The V call is TRBV29-1, the J call TRBJ1-2; D might be TRBD1 (5 bases). Germline CDR1 and CDR2: SQVTM and ANQGSEA. The V gene lost 2 bases and the J gene lost 3 bases, with 13 bases spanning the gap. The CDR3 is 14 residues long. The CDR3 is CSVEPRGGHYGYTF. CDR3 sequence (DNA): TGCAGCGTTGAACCAAGGGGCGGCCACTATGGCTACACCTTC.